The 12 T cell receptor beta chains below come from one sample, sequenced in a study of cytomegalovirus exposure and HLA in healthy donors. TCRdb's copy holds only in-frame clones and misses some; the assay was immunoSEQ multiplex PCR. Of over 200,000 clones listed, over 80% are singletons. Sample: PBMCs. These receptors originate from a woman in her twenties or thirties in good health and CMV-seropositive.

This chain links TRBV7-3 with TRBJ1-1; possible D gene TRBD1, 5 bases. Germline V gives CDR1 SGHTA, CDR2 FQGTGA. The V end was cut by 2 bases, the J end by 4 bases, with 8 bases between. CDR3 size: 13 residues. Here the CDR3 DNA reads TGTGCCAGCAGCTTAGAGGGGACCACTGAAGCTTTCTTT. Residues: CASSLEGTTEAFF.

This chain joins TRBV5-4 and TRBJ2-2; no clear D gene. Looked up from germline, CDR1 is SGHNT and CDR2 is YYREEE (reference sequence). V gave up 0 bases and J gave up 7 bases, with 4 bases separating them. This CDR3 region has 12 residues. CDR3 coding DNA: TGTGCCAGCAGCTTGGGTATCGGGGAGCTGTTTTTT. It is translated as CASSLGIGELFF.

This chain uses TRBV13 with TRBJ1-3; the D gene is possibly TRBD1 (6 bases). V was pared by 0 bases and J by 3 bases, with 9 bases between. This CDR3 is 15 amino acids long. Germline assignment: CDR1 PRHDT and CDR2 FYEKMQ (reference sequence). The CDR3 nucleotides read TGTGCCAGCAGCTTAGGACAGGGATATGGAAACACCATATATTTT. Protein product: CASSLGQGYGNTIYF.

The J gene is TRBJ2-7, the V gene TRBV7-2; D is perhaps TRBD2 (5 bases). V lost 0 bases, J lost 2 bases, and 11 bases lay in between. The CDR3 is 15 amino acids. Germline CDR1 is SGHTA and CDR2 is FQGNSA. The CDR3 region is CASSLARSGTYEQYF. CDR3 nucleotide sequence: TGTGCCAGCAGCTTAGCGCGGAGCGGCACCTACGAGCAGTACTTC.

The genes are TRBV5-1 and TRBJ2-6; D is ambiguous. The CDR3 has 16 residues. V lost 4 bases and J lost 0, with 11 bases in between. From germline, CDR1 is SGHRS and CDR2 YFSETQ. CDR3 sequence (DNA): TGCGCCAGCAGCCAAAGATACTCCTCTGGGGCCAACGTCCTGACTTTC. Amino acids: CASSQRYSSGANVLTF.

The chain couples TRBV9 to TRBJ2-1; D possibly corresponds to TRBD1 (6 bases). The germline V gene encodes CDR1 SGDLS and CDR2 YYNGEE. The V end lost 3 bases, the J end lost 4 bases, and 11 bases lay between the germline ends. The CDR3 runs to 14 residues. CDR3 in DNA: TGTGCCAGCAGCGGCCGGGACAAATACAATGAGCAGTTCTTC. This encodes CASSGRDKYNEQFF.

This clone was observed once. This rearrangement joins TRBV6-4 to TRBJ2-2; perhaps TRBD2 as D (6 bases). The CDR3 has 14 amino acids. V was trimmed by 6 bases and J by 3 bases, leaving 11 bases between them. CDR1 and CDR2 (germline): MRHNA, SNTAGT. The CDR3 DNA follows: TGTGCCAGCAGCGACCGGGAGCACACCGGGGAGCTGTTTTTT. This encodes CASSDREHTGELFF.

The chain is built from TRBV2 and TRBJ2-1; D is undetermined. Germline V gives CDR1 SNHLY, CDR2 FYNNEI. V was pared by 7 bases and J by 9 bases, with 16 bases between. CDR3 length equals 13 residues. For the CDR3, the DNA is TGTGCCAGCACTTCCTTACGCTTCATTGAGCAGTTCTTC. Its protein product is CASTSLRFIEQFF.

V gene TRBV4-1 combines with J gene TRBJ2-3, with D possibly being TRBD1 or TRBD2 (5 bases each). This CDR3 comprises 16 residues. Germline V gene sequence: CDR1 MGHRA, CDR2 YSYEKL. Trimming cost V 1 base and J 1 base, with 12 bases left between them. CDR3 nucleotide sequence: TGCGCCAGCAGCCAAGGACGGGGCGACGGCACAGATACGCAGTATTTT. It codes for CASSQGRGDGTDTQYF.

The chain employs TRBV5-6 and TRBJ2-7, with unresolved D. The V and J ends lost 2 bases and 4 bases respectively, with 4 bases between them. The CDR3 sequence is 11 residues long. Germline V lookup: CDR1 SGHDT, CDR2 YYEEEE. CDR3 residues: CASSLTYEQYF. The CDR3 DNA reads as TGTGCCAGCAGCTTAACTTACGAGCAGTACTTC.

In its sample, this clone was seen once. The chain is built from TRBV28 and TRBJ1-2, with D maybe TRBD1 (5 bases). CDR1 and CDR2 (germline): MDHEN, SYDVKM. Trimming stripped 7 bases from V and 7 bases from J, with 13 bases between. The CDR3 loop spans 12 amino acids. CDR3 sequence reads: CASTRTGIGYTF. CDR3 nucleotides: TGTGCCAGCACCCGCACAGGAATTGGCTACACCTTC.

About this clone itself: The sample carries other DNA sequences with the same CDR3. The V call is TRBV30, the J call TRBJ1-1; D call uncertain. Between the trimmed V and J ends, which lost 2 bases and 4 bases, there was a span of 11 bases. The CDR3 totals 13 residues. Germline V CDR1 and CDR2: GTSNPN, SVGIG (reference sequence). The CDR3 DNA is TGTGCCTGGAGTCTCAGAGTGGGCACTGAAGCTTTCTTT. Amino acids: CAWSLRVGTEAFF.